This T cell receptor (beta chain) was found in a study of T cell responses to AZD1222 COVID-19 vaccine. The study, taken as a whole, reports: Regions 160-218 and 743-854 dominated among vaccine-associated CD4 TCRs spanning spike. There were mostly white British donors and more females than males, and clonal diversity was possibly underestimated. Baseline testing showed seropositivity in only a handful of AZD1222 recipients. Only after the peak T cell response were repertoires sampled.

With respect to this clone: What it binds is not known.

Germline V gene sequence: CDR1 SGHTA, CDR2 FQGNSA. The CDR3 length is 14 residues. The ends were cut back, 4 bases at V and 6 bases at J, with 13 bases in the middle. This table comes from immunoSEQ multiplex PCR, and its TCRdb copy is limited to in-frame clones, with some not included. Among about 56,000 clones listed, approximately 83% were seen once. This TCR came from an adult in good health. The chain links TRBV7-2 to TRBJ1-5; no definite D call. The starting material was peripheral blood, obtained on day 0 of AZD1222 vaccination. DNA of the CDR3: TGTGCCAGCAGCTCACCCGAGGGTGGTCAGCCCCAGCATTTT. Its translation: CASSSPEGGQPQHF.